This T cell receptor beta chain is from a study of blood T cell repertoires in COVID-19. V was shortened by 2 bases and J by 6 bases, with 5 bases between the two germline ends. The CDR3 contains 11 residues. Germline V gives CDR1 WNHNN, CDR2 SYGVQD (reference sequence). The assay was immunoSEQ multiplex PCR, and TCRdb's table has in-frame clones only and misses some. Here the sample spans approximately 250,000 clones, around nine tenths being singletons. The chain carries TRBV10-1 and TRBJ2-7; tentative D call: TRBD2 (5 bases). The sequence derives from a woman in her sixties or seventies in a cohort exposed to, infected with or recovered from COVID-19 (not recorded which). Specimen: PBMCs or T cells enriched from blood (not recorded which). The CDR3 sequence is CASSEGSEQYF. The DNA for the CDR3 is TGCGCCAGCAGTGAGGGGAGCGAGCAGTACTTC.